Below, one T cell receptor beta chain is given with its context. What it recognizes is unknown. The data are from a study of human T cells and chemical hapten exposure. Background on the study: Diphenylcyclopropenone doses were given weekly to the scalps of patients across the roughly 24-week study. Study-wide findings and caveats: Controls had significantly fewer large CDR3 similarity clusters than were formed by expanded TCRs.

TCRdb used MiXCR to reprocess the RACE reads, holding one entry per CDR3 protein. Of 80,000 to 95,000 distinct CDR3 sequences listed, 11% were seen once; the top ten hold about 1.4%. Time point indicated: patch test 2, 6 weeks after DPC sensitization. The sample's treatment: therapeutic diphenylcyclopropenone sensitization with weekly scalp DPC. Donors, patients with alopecia ranging from 18 to 70 years old and judged suitable for DPC, provided samples. This CDR3 has 15 residues. Unmatched junction bases numbered 12, after V lost 8 bases and J lost 5 bases. CDR1 and CDR2 from the germline V gene are MNHEY and SVGEGT.

The chain is built from TRBV6-2 or TRBV6-3 and TRBJ2-5; 9 bases align to TRBD1. Sequences were derived from whole blood, sampled in connection with sensitization to the hapten diphenylcyclopropenone (DPC). The TCR sequence derives from a man between 18 and 29 years old with alopecia areata. Some clones in this sample may be carry-over from other donors' samples. The CDR3 DNA reads TGTGCCAGCCACCGGGACAGGGAGTTTGCGGAGACCCAGTACTTC. This encodes CASHRDREFAETQYF.